A selection of T cell receptor beta chains follows, all from one sample in a study of OX40 agonist ivuxolimab in advanced cancers. Some clones are missing from TCRdb's copy, which holds only in-frame ones; the method was immunoSEQ multiplex PCR. Among some 110,000 clones listed, less than 95% were seen once. This material consisted of CD4+ or CD8+ T cells sorted from blood, taken in a trial of the OX40 agonist ivuxolimab. These receptors originate from an adult with an advanced solid tumor such as melanoma, head and neck, liver or kidney cancer. Each CDR3 is given with its conserved first and last residue. The order of the fields is V gene, J gene, CDR3 length, CDR3 protein.

>TRBV29-1|TRBJ1-2|14
CSVTADRANYGYTF
>TRBV18|TRBJ2-5|15
CASSPSPGTKETQYF
>TRBV18|TRBJ1-2|15
CASSPPIGGDYGYTF
>TRBV19|TRBJ1-6|14
CASTHGPQNSPLHF
>TRBV5-1|TRBJ1-4|17
CASSLSDREDLGEKLFF
>TRBV5-4|TRBJ2-7|14
CASSLGQQDYEQYF
>TRBV6-6|TRBJ1-1|15
CASSTHRNMNTEAFF
>TRBV4-3|TRBJ1-2|15
CASSQLTGADYGYTF
>TRBV28|TRBJ1-6|15
CASTYEGPLNSPLHF
>TRBV7-9|TRBJ2-7|17
CASSPRTRDRGRHEQYF
>TRBV12-5|TRBJ1-1|15
CASGKRGAMNTEAFF
>TRBV30|TRBJ2-5|13
CAWSGSGVETQYF
>TRBV5-1|TRBJ2-7|14
CASSLSTGIYEQYF
>TRBV6-1|TRBJ1-5|15
CASSEQGGAYQPQHF
>TRBV7-2|TRBJ2-7|17
CASSLSRNRGLGSEQYF
>TRBV5-4|TRBJ2-1|16
CASSLVGASGGFEQFF
>TRBV5-4|TRBJ2-7|17
CASSLAVQGIMPYEQYF
>TRBV14|TRBJ2-2|15
CASSQDNRLGGELFF
>TRBV28|TRBJ1-1|15
CASTNGGRGYTEAFF
>TRBV9|TRBJ2-3|15
CASSVGVLETDTQYF
>TRBV29-1|TRBJ2-6|14
CSVSGTSGANVLTF
>TRBV18|TRBJ1-4|14
CASSPGATNEKLFF
>TRBV18|TRBJ2-7|13
CASSPQGSYEQYF
>TRBV5-1|TRBJ1-2|12
CASTHGNYGYTF
>TRBV28|TRBJ1-5|11
CASSRNQPQHF
>TRBV19|TRBJ2-7|15
CASSITSGGTYEQYF
>TRBV28|TRBJ2-1|15
CASHLAGGLYNEQFF
>TRBV7-2|TRBJ2-4|19
CASSLEPPGGALAKNIQYF
>TRBV21-1|TRBJ1-1|14
CASTTDRGRTEAFF
>TRBV27|TRBJ1-2|16
CASSLRGVSRNYGYTF
>TRBV7-9|TRBJ2-5|14
CASSPGQGRETQYF
>TRBV27|TRBJ1-6|11
CANGRDSPLHF
>TRBV28|TRBJ2-7|16
CASRLNSGTGSYEQYF
>TRBV6-6|TRBJ2-3|12
CASHRISDTQYF
>TRBV29-1|TRBJ1-1|15
CSVTAGTGGLTEAFF
>TRBV2|TRBJ2-7|15
CASMGGRGASYEQYF
>TRBV5-1|TRBJ2-7|16
CASSLSGQSAPTKQYF
>TRBV5-1|TRBJ1-2|15
CASSLAGRFSPRYTF
>TRBV19|TRBJ1-6|15
CASSASGTQLLPLHF
>TRBV7-9|TRBJ1-6|15
CASSLVGRVGSPLHF
>TRBV29-1|TRBJ1-1|17
CSVILTAANRPGTEAFF
>TRBV28|TRBJ2-5|14
CASSSGLGRETQYF
>TRBV4-2|TRBJ2-1|17
CASSQVAGTGVYNEQFF
>TRBV2|TRBJ2-3|12
CASRREEGTQYF
>TRBV28|TRBJ1-5|11
CASSLYQPQHF
>TRBV28|TRBJ1-1|13
CASSLKGNTEAFF
>TRBV6-1|TRBJ1-4|15
CASSEYGTTNEKLFF
>TRBV6-5|TRBJ1-1|13
CASSSLGGAEAFF
>TRBV5-1|TRBJ2-5|16
CASSGTSGAYGETQYF
>TRBV6-5|TRBJ1-2|16
CASSSTEARGRNGYTF
>TRBV5-1|TRBJ1-1|13
CASSLVHNTEAFF
>TRBV6-1|TRBJ2-5|16
CASSEGDRSRQETQYF
>TRBV10-3|TRBJ2-3|15
CAISGGAGGSNTQYF
>TRBV6-5|TRBJ1-1|14
CASSPGTVNTEAFF